A selection of T cell receptor beta chains follows, all from one sample in a study of blood T cells in healthy people across ages. TCRdb re-called the 5' RACE reads with MiXCR, one entry per CDR3 protein. The sample has roughly 720,000 distinct CDR3 sequences, roughly 53% seen once; the top ten hold 41%. What was sequenced was blood. Receptor source: a man older than 75 in good health. Each CDR3 is given with its conserved first and last residue. D genes are given only for firm matches. Clone size is stated in some rows and not others, as once, few, many or a class when expanded.

j_call | d_call | v_call | clone_size | cdr3_aa | cdr3_nt
TRBJ1-2 | . | TRBV7-9 | . | CASSFERQVGYTF | TGTGCCAGCAGCTTTGAGAGACAGGTTGGCTACACCTTC
TRBJ1-2 | . | TRBV6-1 | . | CASSKYGTNYGYTF | TGTGCCAGCAGTAAATATGGCACCAACTATGGCTACACCTTC
TRBJ2-1 | TRBD2 | TRBV4-1 | . | CASSQDELAEDNEQFF | TGCGCCAGCAGCCAAGATGAACTAGCGGAAGACAATGAGCAGTTCTTC
TRBJ2-7 | TRBD2 | TRBV4-2 | once | CASSPPRSGRAYEQYF | TGTGCCAGCAGCCCCCCGAGGAGCGGGAGAGCCTACGAGCAGTACTTC
TRBJ2-6 | . | TRBV6-4 | few | CASSPRTDSGANVLTF | TGTGCCAGCAGTCCAAGGACAGACTCTGGGGCCAACGTCCTGACTTTC
TRBJ2-1 | TRBD1 | TRBV7-3 | . | CASSDPGTGGLEQFF | TGTGCCAGCAGCGACCCCGGGACAGGGGGCCTTGAGCAGTTCTTC
TRBJ2-1 | . | TRBV4-2 | few | CASSQDHPTVRSGVYNEQFF | TGTGCCAGCAGCCAAGATCATCCCACCGTTCGTAGCGGAGTTTACAATGAGCAGTTCTTC
TRBJ2-1 | . | TRBV5-1 | . | CASSLARLIGYNEQFF | TGCGCCAGCAGCTTGGCCCGACTCATAGGCTACAATGAGCAGTTCTTC
TRBJ2-1 | TRBD2 | TRBV29-1 | . | CSVRGTSGREAISEQFF | TGCAGCGTCCGCGGGACTAGCGGGAGGGAGGCAATAAGTGAGCAGTTCTTC
TRBJ2-1 | TRBD2 | TRBV24-1 | . | CATSDSGTSGRWNNEQFF | TGTGCCACCAGTGATTCGGGGACTAGCGGGAGGTGGAACAATGAGCAGTTCTTC
TRBJ2-1 | . | TRBV20-1 | . | CSARDEDGKPYNEQFF | TGCAGTGCTAGAGATGAAGACGGGAAGCCCTACAATGAGCAGTTCTTC
TRBJ2-1 | . | TRBV6-1 | . | CASKGAPLGDEQFF | TGTGCCAGCAAAGGGGCCCCCCTGGGGGATGAGCAGTTCTTC
TRBJ2-1 | TRBD2 | TRBV11-2 | . | CASRWTSGPSSYNEQFF | TGTGCCAGCAGGTGGACTAGCGGGCCGAGCTCCTACAATGAGCAGTTCTTC
TRBJ2-1 | TRBD2 | TRBV6-6 | . | CASSLIPGTIHNEQFF | TGTGCCAGCAGCCTGATCCCCGGGACTATACACAATGAGCAGTTCTTC
TRBJ1-1 | TRBD1 | TRBV27 | . | CASSRQGANTEAFF | TGTGCCAGCAGTAGACAGGGGGCGAACACTGAAGCTTTCTTT
TRBJ2-5 | . | TRBV20-1 | few | CSARDQGGDALVYF | TGCAGTGCTAGAGATCAGGGGGGAGATGCCCTTGTGTACTTC
TRBJ2-1 | . | TRBV10-3 | . | CAIGGVTYNEQFF | TGTGCCATCGGAGGGGTTACCTACAATGAGCAGTTCTTC
TRBJ2-2 | TRBD1 | TRBV6-6 | . | CASSLPGQGGTGELFF | TGTGCCAGCAGTCTGCCGGGACAGGGGGGCACCGGGGAGCTGTTTTTT
TRBJ1-2 | . | TRBV12-3/TRBV12-4 | . | CASRKQGPYGGYTF | TGTGCCAGCAGGAAGCAGGGTCCCTATGGAGGCTACACCTTC
TRBJ1-2 | . | TRBV4-1 | . | CASSHRLVDGYTF | TGCGCCAGCAGCCATCGACTGGTAGATGGCTACACCTTC
TRBJ2-5 | . | TRBV12-5 | . | CASGQASLGGRRETQYF | TGTGCTAGTGGCCAAGCCAGCCTCGGGGGGCGTAGGGAGACCCAGTACTTC
TRBJ1-1 | TRBD1 | TRBV29-1 | . | CSVIRDRNTEAFF | TGCAGCGTTATACGGGACAGGAACACTGAAGCTTTCTTT
TRBJ2-3 | TRBD2 | TRBV12-3/TRBV12-4 | . | CASSATSGDRYAYF | TGTGCCAGCAGCGCGACTAGCGGAGACAGATACGCGTATTTT
TRBJ2-1 | . | TRBV24-1 | . | CATSTKSARRGQNNEQFF | TGTGCCACCAGTACTAAATCTGCGCGGAGAGGGCAGAACAATGAGCAGTTCTTC
TRBJ2-5 | TRBD2 | TRBV28 | . | CASTETSGRANQETQYF | TGTGCCAGCACTGAGACTAGCGGGAGGGCCAACCAAGAGACCCAGTACTTC
TRBJ2-7 | . | TRBV4-1 | . | CASSQDPGVFYEQYF | TGCGCCAGCAGCCAAGATCCGGGCGTTTTTTACGAGCAGTACTTC
TRBJ2-3 | TRBD2 | TRBV5-5 | . | CASSLTSTSGRDTQYF | TGTGCCAGCAGCTTGACCTCCACTAGCGGGAGGGATACGCAGTATTTT
TRBJ2-7 | TRBD1 | TRBV28 | . | CASSVGTGGNEQYF | TGTGCCAGCAGTGTCGGGACAGGGGGGAACGAGCAGTACTTC
TRBJ1-2 | . | TRBV29-1 | . | CSVDARIPYGYTF | TGCAGCGTTGATGCTAGAATCCCCTATGGCTACACCTTC
TRBJ2-1 | TRBD2 | TRBV5-1 | . | CASSPTGLAGSNEQFF | TGCGCCAGCAGCCCAACTGGACTAGCGGGATCCAATGAGCAGTTCTTC
TRBJ2-3 | . | TRBV29-1 | few | CSVERESRYAYF | TGCAGCGTTGAAAGGGAGAGTAGATACGCGTATTTT
TRBJ1-2 | . | TRBV20-1 | . | CSAIRTGGYTF | TGCAGTGCTATCCGAACAGGGGGCTACACCTTC
TRBJ1-2 | TRBD1 | TRBV9 | . | CASSGDRGHYGYTF | TGTGCCAGCAGCGGGGACAGGGGACACTATGGCTACACCTTC
TRBJ2-7 | . | TRBV13 | . | CANSADSGSLSTRQYF | TGTGCCAACAGCGCAGACTCGGGCAGCTTATCTACGAGGCAGTACTTC
TRBJ2-3 | TRBD2 | TRBV7-2 | . | CASSSPSGLAGTDTQYF | TGTGCCAGCAGCTCTCCGTCGGGACTAGCGGGGACAGATACGCAGTATTTT
TRBJ2-2 | TRBD1 | TRBV7-9 | . | CASGSPPGQGANTGELFF | TGTGCCAGCGGCTCGCCTCCGGGACAGGGGGCGAACACCGGGGAGCTGTTTTTT
TRBJ2-7 | . | TRBV28 | few | CASSLRQSEQYF | TGTGCCAGCAGTTTGCGGCAGAGCGAGCAGTACTTC
TRBJ1-2 | . | TRBV25-1 | . | CAGKGVGDYGYTF | TGTGCCGGCAAAGGAGTCGGGGACTATGGCTACACCTTC
TRBJ2-1 | TRBD1 | TRBV2 | few | CASSVPGTGSHNEQFF | TGTGCCAGCAGTGTGCCCGGGACAGGGAGCCACAATGAGCAGTTCTTC
TRBJ1-2 | . | TRBV5-6 | . | CASSLKRGSGGYTF | TGTGCCAGCAGCTTGAAGAGGGGGAGCGGCGGCTACACCTTC
TRBJ2-3 | TRBD1 | TRBV12-3/TRBV12-4 | . | CASSSARDRGGLDTQYF | TGTGCCAGCAGTTCCGCCCGGGACAGGGGAGGATTGGATACGCAGTATTTT
TRBJ2-3 | TRBD2 | TRBV15 | . | CATSTGASGSRDAYF | TGTGCCACCAGCACTGGGGCTAGCGGGAGCAGAGACGCGTATTTT
TRBJ2-3 | TRBD1 | TRBV7-3 | few | CASSNTGGTDTQYF | TGTGCCAGCAGCAACACAGGGGGCACAGATACGCAGTATTTT
TRBJ1-5 | . | TRBV24-1 | . | CATSALGGPNQPQHF | TGTGCCACCAGTGCCCTGGGAGGGCCGAATCAGCCCCAGCATTTT
TRBJ2-1 | . | TRBV20-1 | . | CSAPRSSYDEQFF | TGCAGCGCGCCCCGCAGCAGCTACGATGAGCAGTTCTTC
TRBJ2-4 | . | TRBV20-1 | few | CSAPRDGNIQYF | TGCAGTGCCCCCCGGGACGGGAACATTCAGTACTTC
TRBJ2-7 | TRBD2 | TRBV20-1 | . | CSAWTSGSHNEQYF | TGCAGTGCATGGACTAGCGGGAGCCACAACGAGCAGTACTTC
TRBJ2-7 | TRBD1 | TRBV24-1 | few | CATSTQGNEQYF | TGTGCCACCAGTACACAGGGGAACGAGCAGTACTTC
TRBJ2-5 | TRBD2 | TRBV3-1 | . | CASSQRGGRKETQYF | TGTGCCAGCAGCCAGCGTGGCGGGAGGAAAGAGACCCAGTACTTC
TRBJ1-2 | TRBD1 | TRBV29-1 | . | CSVGTGVRYGYTF | TGCAGCGTCGGGACAGGGGTGCGGTATGGCTACACCTTC
TRBJ2-3 | TRBD2 | TRBV3-1 | . | CASSQDGEGPLNRDAYF | TGTGCCAGCAGCCAAGATGGGGAGGGGCCTCTAAACAGAGACGCGTATTTT
TRBJ1-1 | . | TRBV30 | . | CAWSPTTGITEAFF | TGTGCCTGGAGTCCTACAACAGGCATCACTGAAGCTTTCTTT
TRBJ2-1 | TRBD2 | TRBV10-3 | . | CAIKGRLAGAGEQFF | TGTGCCATCAAGGGTCGGCTAGCGGGAGCCGGTGAGCAGTTCTTC
TRBJ2-6 | . | TRBV12-3/TRBV12-4 | few | CASRQGSLGANVLTF | TGTGCCAGCAGGCAAGGGAGTCTGGGGGCCAACGTCCTGACTTTC
TRBJ1-1 | . | TRBV5-1 | . | CASSSSEGPLTMNTEAFF | TGCGCCAGCAGCTCCTCTGAGGGGCCCCTTACCATGAACACTGAAGCTTTCTTT